The 10 T cell receptor beta chains listed next were all sequenced from one sample in a study of cytomegalovirus exposure and HLA in healthy donors. PCR primers comprised 60 Vbeta and 13 Jbeta primers. Using immunoSEQ multiplex PCR, the repertoire was profiled, and TCRdb retains in-frame clones only, with some absent. The data contain over 130,000 clones, roughly 65% of them singletons. Sequencing input: PBMCs. These receptor sequences come from a woman aged 25 to 39 in good health and CMV-seronegative.

V is TRBV29-1 and J is TRBJ2-1, with D perhaps matching TRBD2 (6 bases). The CDR3 contains 12 residues. V lost 4 bases and J lost 3, with 7 bases in between. The germline CDR1 and CDR2 sequences are SQVTM and ANQGSEA. CDR3 loop: CSVGLDYNEQFF. CDR3 in DNA: TGCAGCGTTGGACTAGACTACAATGAGCAGTTCTTC.

This clone has a handful of counts. The V and J genes are TRBV11-3 and TRBJ2-1, with 14 bases fitting TRBD2. Trimming at V came to 3 bases and at J to 10 bases, leaving 8 bases not matched to a gene. This CDR3 has 16 residues. In germline, CDR1 is SGHNT, CDR2 YENEEA. Here the CDR3 reads CASSFQGLAGEREQFF. In nucleotides, the CDR3 is TGTGCCAGCAGCTTTCAGGGACTAGCGGGGGAGAGGGAGCAGTTCTTC.

V is TRBV2 and J is TRBJ2-7; 8 nucleotides match TRBD1. Germline loops: CDR1 SNHLY, CDR2 FYNNEI. V was clipped by 6 bases and J by 2 bases; unmatched bases: 6. This CDR3 contains 14 residues. The CDR3 nucleotides read TGTGCCAGCAGGTGGGACAGGCTGACCTACGAGCAGTACTTC. Its translation is CASRWDRLTYEQYF.

The J gene is TRBJ2-5, the V gene TRBV7-2; D is possibly TRBD2 (5 bases). Germline-derived CDR1 and CDR2 are SGHTA and FQGNSA. V was shortened by 5 bases and J by 7 bases, with 20 bases between the two germline ends. This CDR3 spans 15 amino acids. The CDR3 region is CASSQQTGNPGTQYF. DNA for the CDR3: TGTGCCAGCAGCCAACAGACCGGGAACCCGGGGACCCAGTACTTC.

This clone was seen only a few times. This rearrangement joins TRBV6-5 to TRBJ1-1; D remains ambiguous. From germline, CDR1 is MNHEY and CDR2 SVGAGI. V was shortened by 2 bases and J by 1 base, with 11 bases between the two germline ends. The CDR3 has 15 amino acids. DNA of the CDR3: TGTGCCAGCAGTTACGGCGGACTCAGGAACACTGAAGCTTTCTTT. Protein product: CASSYGGLRNTEAFF.

The chain combines TRBV7-3 with TRBJ2-7; possibly TRBD1 for D (7 bases). Trimming cost V 2 bases and J 6 bases, with 20 bases left between them. This CDR3 contains 16 residues. CDR1 and CDR2 from the germline V gene are SGHTA and FQGTGA. The DNA of the CDR3 is TGTGCCAGCAGCTTAGGAGGGAGAGGGGGCGCGGGCGAGCAGTACTTC. Its translation: CASSLGGRGGAGEQYF. The full variable domain, rest sourced from reference TRBV7-3 and TRBJ2-7, is GAGVSQTPSNKVTEKGKYVELRCDPISGHTALYWYRQSLGQGPEFLIYFQGTGAADDSGLPNDRFFAVRPEGSVSTLKIQRTERGDSAVYLCASSLGGRGGAGEQYFGPGTRLTVT.

The gene calls are TRBV29-1 and TRBJ2-2; TRBD1 might be the D (6 bases). The CDR3 spans 14 residues. Germline CDR1 is SQVTM and CDR2 is ANQGSEA. V shed 4 bases and J shed 1 base, with 10 bases lying between them. Written as DNA, the CDR3 is TGCAGCGTTGGGACAGTTGGGAACACCGGGGAGCTGTTTTTT. Protein product: CSVGTVGNTGELFF.

The chain carries TRBV7-2 and TRBJ2-3, with TRBD2 identical over 7 bases. CDR3 size: 15 residues. With V trimmed by 0 bases and J by 6 bases, 6 bases remained unmatched. Germline lookup yields CDR1 SGHTA and CDR2 FQGNSA. CDR3 amino acids: CASSLALGGVDTQYF. The DNA of the CDR3 is TGTGCCAGCAGCTTAGCCCTGGGGGGGGTGGATACGCAGTATTTT.

The genes are TRBV19 and TRBJ2-7; the match to TRBD2 covers 7 bases. The CDR3 spans 13 residues. The germline gives CDR1 LNHDA, CDR2 SQIVND (reference sequence). V lost 3 bases and J lost 7; bases outside the gene matches: 6. The CDR3 coding sequence is TGTGCCAGTAGTATCGGGAGGTTGGGGGAGCAGTACTTC. Translating it yields CASSIGRLGEQYF.

V and J are TRBV6-5 and TRBJ1-2; D is perhaps TRBD1 (6 bases). Trimming left V 2 bases short and J 10 bases short, with 11 bases between. There are 12 residues in the CDR3. Germline CDR1 MNHEY, CDR2 SVGAGI. The CDR3, as DNA: TGTGCCAGCAGTTACGACGACAGGCACTACACCTTC. It translates to CASSYDDRHYTF.